One and the same sample provided the 10 T cell receptor beta chains below, sequenced in a study of blood T cells in healthy people across ages (dated by TCRdb to between 2014 and 2017). Library method: 5' RACE. TCRdb records Illumina HiSeq 2500 as the sequencer. A second about 7 to 12 cycle PCR used a sample-barcoded 5' primer and a J-beta primer mix. Through fastp at Q25 and MiXCR, TCRdb rebuilt clones from the public reads, retaining in-frame beta chains. Records with the same CDR3 protein are collapsed into one entry carrying the most frequent genes and DNA. The sample yields about 780,000 distinct CDR3 sequences; around two thirds were counted once. The ten most abundant clones make up around 30% of the sample. The specimen sequenced was blood. These receptors originate from a man aged 25 to 40 in good health.

The chain is built from TRBV29-1 and TRBJ2-3, with TRBD2 matching 13 bases. The germline V gene encodes CDR1 SQVTM and CDR2 ANQGSEA. This CDR3 is 14 amino acids long. The junction had 3 bases not matched to a gene; V was cut back by 7 bases and J by 2 bases. In nucleotides, the CDR3 is TGCAGCGCGGGGACTAGCGGGGACACAGATACGCAGTATTTT. It yields the protein CSAGTSGDTDTQYF.

This clonotype has a handful of counts. The rearrangement uses TRBV12-3 or TRBV12-4 and TRBJ2-5; D uncertain. The CDR3 runs to 14 residues. V dropped 6 bases and J dropped 4 bases, with 15 bases sitting between them. The CDR3 sequence is CASSAEGYRETQYF. The CDR3 DNA is TGTGCCAGCAGCGCAGAAGGGTATCGAGAGACCCAGTACTTC.

The CDR3 loop reads CSARDPRQEGPNYGYTF. The DNA of the CDR3 is TGCAGTGCTAGAGATCCACGACAAGAGGGCCCTAACTATGGCTACACCTTC. V gene TRBV20-1 combines with J gene TRBJ1-2; no clear D. V lost 0 bases to trimming and J lost 0 bases, with 17 bases between them. CDR1 is DFQATT, CDR2 SNEGSKA, per germline (reference sequence). This CDR3 has 17 residues.

This sequence joins TRBV7-2 and TRBJ2-1, with D perhaps TRBD1 or TRBD2 (5 bases each). Trimming removed 1 base from V and 9 bases from J, with 19 bases in between. CDR1 and CDR2 from the germline V gene are SGHTA and FQGNSA. This CDR3 contains 16 residues. CDR3 nucleotide sequence: TGTGCCAGCAGCTTAGTTGCGGCTAGTGGGGGTGGTGAGCAGTTCTTC. It translates to CASSLVAASGGGEQFF.

The J gene is TRBJ2-5, the V gene TRBV9; TRBD1 or TRBD2 may be the D gene (5 bases each). In germline, CDR1 is SGDLS, CDR2 YYNGEE. The CDR3 spans 14 residues. V was trimmed by 3 bases and J by 5 bases, leaving 14 bases between them. The CDR3 spells CASSGPGLRETQYF. The CDR3 bases are TGTGCCAGCAGCGGGCCGGGGCTGCGTGAGACCCAGTACTTC.

This clonotype was picked up a small number of times. The chain links TRBV5-1 to TRBJ2-1, with TRBD2 matching over 14 bases. The length of the CDR3 is 15 residues. The J segment lost 10 bases and the V segment lost 4 bases, leaving 7 bases of the junction unmatched. Germline values: CDR1 SGHRS, CDR2 YFSETQ. CDR3 loop: CASSPPGLAGAEQFF. The CDR3 nucleotides read TGCGCCAGCAGCCCCCCGGGACTAGCGGGGGCAGAGCAGTTCTTC. Full variable domain (missing parts from reference TRBV5-1 and TRBJ2-1): KAGVTQTPRYLIKTRGQQVTLSCSPISGHRSVSWYQQTPGQGLQFLFEYFSETQRNKGNFPGRFSGRQFSNSRSEMNVSTLELGDSALYLCASSPPGLAGAEQFFGPGTRLTVL.

The count of this clonotype is one. V and J are TRBV28 and TRBJ2-5; D is perhaps TRBD1 (6 bases). The J call is uncertain, as TRBJ2-7 better fits the DNA end. The CDR3 has 12 amino acids. Per germline, CDR1 MDHEN and CDR2 SYDVKM. CDR3 region: CATGQSTHEQYF. Here the CDR3 DNA reads TGTGCCACCGGACAGTCTACCCACGAGCAGTACTTC.

The rearrangement joins TRBV12-3 or TRBV12-4 to TRBJ2-1, with 9 positions matching TRBD1. V lost 4 bases and J lost 8; bases outside the gene matches: 6. The CDR3 is 14 residues long. CDR3 DNA sequence: TGTGCCAGCAGTTCTCGACAGGGGGTGGATGAGCAGTTCTTC. This gives the protein CASSSRQGVDEQFF.

The chain employs TRBV20-1 and TRBJ1-2, with TRBD1 matching 8 bases. V shed 6 bases, J shed 6 bases, and the junction held 6 bases outside the gene matches. The CDR3 is 12 amino acids. In germline, CDR1 is DFQATT, CDR2 SNEGSKA (reference sequence). The CDR3 reads CSAPGGKDGYTF. The CDR3 DNA sequence: TGCAGTGCCCCAGGGGGCAAGGATGGCTACACCTTC.

This clonotype occurred a few times. The chain joins TRBV7-9 to TRBJ1-2, with a weak D call TRBD1 (5 bases). In germline, CDR1 is SEHNR, CDR2 FQNEAQ (reference sequence). Trimming took off 1 base at V and 1 base at J, with 10 bases between the two ends. The CDR3 consists of 15 residues. As DNA, the CDR3 is TGTGCCAGCAGCTTAGACCCAGGGCTTAACTATGGCTACACCTTC. Translated, it gives CASSLDPGLNYGYTF.